This TCR beta chain comes out of a study of blood T cells in healthy people across ages. Study-level points and caveats: With naive T cell percentage, TCR beta diversity showed a strong correlation.

Donors were healthy Caucasian individuals from Russia aged about 6 to 90. Each donor supplied approximately 10 milliliters of peripheral blood. Extraction yielded at least 5 micrograms of total RNA per sample. Alongside a J-beta primer mix, a sample-barcoded 5' primer served in a second PCR lasting about 6 to 12 cycles. TCRdb re-called the 5' RACE reads with MiXCR, one entry per CDR3 protein. The sample consists of approximately 600,000 distinct CDR3 sequences, 58% of them appearing once. CDR3 length: 16 residues. Germline V gives CDR1 SGHRS, CDR2 YFSETQ. Germline trimming cut 1 base from V and 2 bases from J; bases unmatched to any gene: 2. A remark on this clonotype: Its target is not known.

The receptor was isolated from a man aged 55-75 years in good health. The sequenced sample consisted of blood. This sequence joins TRBV5-1 and TRBJ2-3; 12 bases match TRBD2. The CDR3 DNA follows: TGCGCCAGCAGCTTGCGACTAGCGGGGGACACAGATACGCAGTATTTT. Translating gives CASSLRLAGDTDTQYF.